This TCR beta chain appears in the sequencing data of a study of cytomegalovirus exposure and HLA in healthy donors. A remark on this clone: One end of the junction varies from germline; a read error may be responsible.

Germline V CDR1 and CDR2: SEHNR, FQNEAQ (reference sequence). The CDR3 has 18 amino acids. The PCR ran on 60 Vbeta and 13 Jbeta primers. TCRdb's copy holds only in-frame clones and misses some; the assay was immunoSEQ multiplex PCR. This table has hundreds of thousands of clones, 65% to 90% appearing once. The sequenced sample consisted of PBMCs. This receptor was identified in a girl aged 10 to 17 in good health and CMV-seronegative. The chain carries TRBV7-9 and TRBJ2-7; 13 bases line up with TRBD2. The CDR3 nucleotides are TGTTCCAGCAGCTTATCCGGGAGCGGGACTAGCGGGAACTACGAGCAGTACTTC. It encodes CSSSLSGSGTSGNYEQYF.